This T cell receptor beta chain was found in a study of T cell responses to AZD1222 COVID-19 vaccine. General study points: Spike regions recognized by vaccine-associated CD4 TCRs spanned the protein, led by 160-218 and 743-854. Recipients of AZD1222 seropositive at baseline numbered only five or six.

Concerning this clone itself: The antigen is unknown.

CDR1 is SNHLY, CDR2 FYNNEI, per germline. CDR3 size: 13 residues. V lost 1 base and J lost 6, with 9 bases in between. Measured with immunoSEQ multiplex PCR; TCRdb has only the in-frame clones, and not every one. The repertoire holds approximately 90,000 clones, 88% seen once, with 16% in the top ten. The V and J genes are TRBV2 and TRBJ1-2; tentatively, D is TRBD1 (5 bases). This clonotype was sampled from an adult in good health. Sample: peripheral blood, taken on day 0 of AZD1222 vaccination. The CDR3 sequence: CASSEERGDGYTF. The CDR3 DNA reads as TGTGCCAGCAGTGAAGAACGGGGGGATGGCTACACCTTC.